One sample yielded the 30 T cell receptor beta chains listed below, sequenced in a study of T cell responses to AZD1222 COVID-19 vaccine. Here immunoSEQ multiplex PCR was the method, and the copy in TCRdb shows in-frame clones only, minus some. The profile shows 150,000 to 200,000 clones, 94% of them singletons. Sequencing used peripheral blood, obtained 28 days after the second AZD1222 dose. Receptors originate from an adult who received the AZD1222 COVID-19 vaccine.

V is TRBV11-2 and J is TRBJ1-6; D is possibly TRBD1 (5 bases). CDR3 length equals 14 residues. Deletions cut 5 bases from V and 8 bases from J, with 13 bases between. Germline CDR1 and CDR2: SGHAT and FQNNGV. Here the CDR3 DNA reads TGTGCCAGCAGCCGAGGGACGCGCGATTCACCCCTCCACTTT. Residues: CASSRGTRDSPLHF.

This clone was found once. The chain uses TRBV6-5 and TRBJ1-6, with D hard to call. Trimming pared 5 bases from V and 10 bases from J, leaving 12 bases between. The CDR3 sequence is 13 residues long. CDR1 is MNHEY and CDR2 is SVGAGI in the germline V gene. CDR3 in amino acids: CASSNPRLSPLHF. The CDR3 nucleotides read TGTGCCAGCAGTAATCCCAGGCTCTCACCCCTCCACTTT.

CDR3 residues: CAWSRWLAGEFVGDTQYF. As DNA, the CDR3 is TGTGCCTGGAGTCGGTGGCTAGCGGGAGAGTTCGTGGGAGATACGCAGTATTTT. The J gene is TRBJ2-3, the V gene TRBV30, with TRBD2 matching over 10 bases. The germline V gene encodes CDR1 GTSNPN and CDR2 SVGIG (reference sequence). V trimming: 2 bases; J trimming: 5 bases; junction bases outside the gene matches: 16. The CDR3 totals 18 residues.

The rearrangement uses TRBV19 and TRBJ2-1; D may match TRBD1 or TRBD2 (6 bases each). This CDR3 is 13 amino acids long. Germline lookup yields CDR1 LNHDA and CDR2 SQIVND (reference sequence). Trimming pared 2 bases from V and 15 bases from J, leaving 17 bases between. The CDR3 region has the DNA TGTGCCAGTAGTATAAAGAGGGGGAGGTCTTGGTTCTTC. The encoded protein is CASSIKRGRSWFF.

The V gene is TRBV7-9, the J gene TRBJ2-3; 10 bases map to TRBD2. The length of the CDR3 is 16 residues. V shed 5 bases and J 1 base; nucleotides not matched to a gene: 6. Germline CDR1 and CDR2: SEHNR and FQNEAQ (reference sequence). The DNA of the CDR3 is TGTGCCAGCAGCATCACAGGACTAGCGGGCACAGATACGCAGTATTTT. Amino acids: CASSITGLAGTDTQYF.

CDR3 DNA: TGTGCCAGCAGCCAGTCAGGTGTGTCTGGAAACACCATATATTTT. Encoded protein: CASSQSGVSGNTIYF. The chain recombines TRBV9 with TRBJ1-3; D gene unclear. The V gene's germline CDR1 is SGDLS and CDR2 YYNGEE. The ends were cut back, 4 bases at V and 1 base at J, with 12 bases in the middle. CDR3 length equals 15 residues.

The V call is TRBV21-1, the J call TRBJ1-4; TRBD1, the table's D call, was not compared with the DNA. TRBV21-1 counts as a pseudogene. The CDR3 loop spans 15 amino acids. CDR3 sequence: CASLTPRTGDEKLFF. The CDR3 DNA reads TGTGCCAGCCTTACCCCCCGGACAGGGGATGAAAAACTGTTTTTT.

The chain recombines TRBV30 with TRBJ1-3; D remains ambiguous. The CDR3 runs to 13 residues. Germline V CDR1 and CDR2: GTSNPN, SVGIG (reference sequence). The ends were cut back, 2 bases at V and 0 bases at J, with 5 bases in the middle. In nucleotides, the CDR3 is TGTGCCTGGAGTCCGAGCTCTGGAAACACCATATATTTT. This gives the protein CAWSPSSGNTIYF.

Written as DNA, the CDR3 is TGTGCCACCAGTGATTTAAGGGGTGGCTACACCTTC. Amino acids: CATSDLRGGYTF. J is TRBJ1-2 and V is TRBV24-1; TRBD1 might be the D (5 bases). The V and J ends lost 1 base and 7 bases respectively, with 6 bases between them. CDR1 is KGHDR, CDR2 SFDVKD, per germline. The CDR3 runs 12 residues.

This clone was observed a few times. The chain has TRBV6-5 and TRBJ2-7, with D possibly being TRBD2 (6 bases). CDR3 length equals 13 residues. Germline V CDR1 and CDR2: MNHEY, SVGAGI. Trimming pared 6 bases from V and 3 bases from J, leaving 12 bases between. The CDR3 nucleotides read TGTGCCAGCAGGGTGGCGGGGAACTACGAGCAGTACTTC. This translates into CASRVAGNYEQYF.

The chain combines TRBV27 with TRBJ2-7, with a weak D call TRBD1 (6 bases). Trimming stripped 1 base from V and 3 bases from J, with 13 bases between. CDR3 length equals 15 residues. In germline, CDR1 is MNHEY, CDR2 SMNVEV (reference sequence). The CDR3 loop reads CASSLWDNKNYEQYF. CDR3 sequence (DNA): TGTGCCAGCAGTTTATGGGACAATAAAAACTACGAGCAGTACTTC.

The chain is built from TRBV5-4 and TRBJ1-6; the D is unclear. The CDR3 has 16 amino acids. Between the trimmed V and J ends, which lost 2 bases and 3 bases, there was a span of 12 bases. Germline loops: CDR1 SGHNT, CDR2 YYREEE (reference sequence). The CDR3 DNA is TGTGCCAGCAGCTTAATCCAGAGCGGCTATAATTCACCCCTCCACTTT. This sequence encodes CASSLIQSGYNSPLHF.

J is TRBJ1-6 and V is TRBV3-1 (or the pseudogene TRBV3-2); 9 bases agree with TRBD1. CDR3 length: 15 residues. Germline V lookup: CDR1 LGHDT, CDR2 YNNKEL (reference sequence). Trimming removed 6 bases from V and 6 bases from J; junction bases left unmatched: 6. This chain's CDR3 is CASSQQGAGNSPLHF. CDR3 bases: TGTGCCAGCAGTCAACAGGGGGCTGGTAATTCACCCCTCCACTTT.

The CDR3 nucleotides read TGTGCCAGCCTACAGGGCTTCGAGCAGTACTTC. This encodes CASLQGFEQYF. The chain carries TRBV2 and TRBJ2-7; a weak D match, TRBD1 (6 bases). CDR1 and CDR2 from the germline V gene are SNHLY and FYNNEI. The CDR3 contains 11 residues. V was trimmed by 8 bases and J by 6 bases, leaving 11 bases between them.

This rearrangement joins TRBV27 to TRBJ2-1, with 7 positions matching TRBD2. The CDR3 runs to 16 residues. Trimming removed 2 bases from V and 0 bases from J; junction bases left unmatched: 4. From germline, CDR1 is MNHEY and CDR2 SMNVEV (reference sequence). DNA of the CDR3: TGTGCCAGCAGTTTACTGGCGGGAGCCTCCTACAATGAGCAGTTCTTC. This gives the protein CASSLLAGASYNEQFF.

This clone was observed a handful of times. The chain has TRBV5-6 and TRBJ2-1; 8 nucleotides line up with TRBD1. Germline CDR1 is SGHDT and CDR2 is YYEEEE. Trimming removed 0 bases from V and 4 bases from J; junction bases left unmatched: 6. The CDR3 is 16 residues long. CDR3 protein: CASSLDQGATYNEQFF. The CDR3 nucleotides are TGTGCCAGCAGCTTGGATCAGGGGGCGACGTACAATGAGCAGTTCTTC.

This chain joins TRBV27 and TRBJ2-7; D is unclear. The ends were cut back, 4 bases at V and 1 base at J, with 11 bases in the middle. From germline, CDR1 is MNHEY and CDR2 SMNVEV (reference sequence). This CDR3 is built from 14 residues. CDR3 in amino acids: CASSSRMGSYEQYF. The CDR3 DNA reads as TGTGCCAGCAGTTCCCGGATGGGATCCTACGAGCAGTACTTC.

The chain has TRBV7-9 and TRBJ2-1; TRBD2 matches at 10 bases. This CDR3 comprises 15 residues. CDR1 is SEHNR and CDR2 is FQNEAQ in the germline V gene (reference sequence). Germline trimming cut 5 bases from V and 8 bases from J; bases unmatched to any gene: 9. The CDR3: CASSELSGRIHEQFF. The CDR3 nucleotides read TGTGCCAGCAGCGAGCTTAGCGGGAGGATCCATGAGCAGTTCTTC.

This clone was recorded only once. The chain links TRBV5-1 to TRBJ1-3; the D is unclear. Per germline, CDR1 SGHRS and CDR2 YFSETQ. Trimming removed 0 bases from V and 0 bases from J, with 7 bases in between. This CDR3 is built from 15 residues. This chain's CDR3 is CASSLVAASGNTIYF. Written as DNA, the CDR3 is TGCGCCAGCAGCTTGGTAGCAGCCTCTGGAAACACCATATATTTT.

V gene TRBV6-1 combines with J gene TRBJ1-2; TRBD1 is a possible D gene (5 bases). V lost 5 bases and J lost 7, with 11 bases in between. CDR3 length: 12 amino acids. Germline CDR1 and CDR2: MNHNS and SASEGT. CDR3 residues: CASSQGGSGYTF. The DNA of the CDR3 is TGTGCCAGCAGTCAGGGAGGGAGTGGCTACACCTTC.

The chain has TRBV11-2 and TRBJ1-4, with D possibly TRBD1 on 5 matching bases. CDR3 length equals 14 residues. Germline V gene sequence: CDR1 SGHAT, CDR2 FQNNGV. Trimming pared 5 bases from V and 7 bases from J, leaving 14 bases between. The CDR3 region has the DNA TGTGCCAGCAGCCGTGGGACGTGGGGTGAAAAACTGTTTTTT. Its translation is CASSRGTWGEKLFF.

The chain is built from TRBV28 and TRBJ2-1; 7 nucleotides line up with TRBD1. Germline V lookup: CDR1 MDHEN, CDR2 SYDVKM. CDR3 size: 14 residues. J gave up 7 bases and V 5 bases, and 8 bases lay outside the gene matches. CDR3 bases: TGTGCCAGCAGTCAAACTCCAGGGGGAAATGAGCAGTTCTTC. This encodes CASSQTPGGNEQFF. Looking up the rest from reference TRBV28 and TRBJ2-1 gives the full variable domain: DVKVTQSSRYLVKRTGEKVFLECVQDMDHENMFWYRQDPGLGLRLIYFSYDVKMKEKGDIPEGYSVSREKKERFSLILESASTNQTSMYLCASSQTPGGNEQFFGPGTRLTVL.

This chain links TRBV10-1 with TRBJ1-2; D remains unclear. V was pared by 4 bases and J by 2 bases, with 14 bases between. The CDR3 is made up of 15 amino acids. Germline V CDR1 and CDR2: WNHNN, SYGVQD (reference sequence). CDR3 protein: CASSGSLVGNYGYTF. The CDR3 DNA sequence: TGCGCCAGCAGTGGGTCGCTGGTAGGGAACTATGGCTACACCTTC.

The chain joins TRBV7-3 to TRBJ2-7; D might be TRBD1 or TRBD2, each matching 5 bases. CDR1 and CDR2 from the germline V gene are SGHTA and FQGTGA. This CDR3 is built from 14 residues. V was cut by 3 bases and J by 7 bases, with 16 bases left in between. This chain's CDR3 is CASSFGAGTSEQYF. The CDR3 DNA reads TGTGCCAGCAGCTTCGGGGCCGGGACGAGTGAGCAGTACTTC.

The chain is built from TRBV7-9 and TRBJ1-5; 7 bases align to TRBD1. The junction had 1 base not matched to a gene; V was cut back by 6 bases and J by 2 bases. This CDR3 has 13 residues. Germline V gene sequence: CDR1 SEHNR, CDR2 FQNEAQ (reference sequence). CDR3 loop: CASSTGGNQPQHF. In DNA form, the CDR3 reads TGTGCCAGCAGTACAGGGGGCAATCAGCCCCAGCATTTT.

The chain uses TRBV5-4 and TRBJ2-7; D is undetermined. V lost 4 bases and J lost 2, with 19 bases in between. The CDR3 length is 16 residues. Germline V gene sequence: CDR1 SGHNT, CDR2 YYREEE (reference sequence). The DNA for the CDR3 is TGTGCCAGCAGCCCGGACCAGTCTGTTTACGCCTACGAGCAGTACTTC. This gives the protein CASSPDQSVYAYEQYF.

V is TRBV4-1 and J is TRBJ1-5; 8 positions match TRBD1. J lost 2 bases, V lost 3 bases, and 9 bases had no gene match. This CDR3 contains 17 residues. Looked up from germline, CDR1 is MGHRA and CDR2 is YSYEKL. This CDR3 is CASSHPAQGDGNQPQHF. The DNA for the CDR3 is TGCGCCAGCAGCCATCCTGCACAGGGGGATGGCAATCAGCCCCAGCATTTT.

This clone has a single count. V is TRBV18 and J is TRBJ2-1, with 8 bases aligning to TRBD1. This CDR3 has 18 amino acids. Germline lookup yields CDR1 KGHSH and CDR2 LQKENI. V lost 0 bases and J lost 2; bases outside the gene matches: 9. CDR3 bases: TGTGCCAGCTCACCACCGAGGACAGGGACTGAGACCTACAATGAGCAGTTCTTC. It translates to CASSPPRTGTETYNEQFF. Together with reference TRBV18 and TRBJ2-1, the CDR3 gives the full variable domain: NAGVMQNPRHLVRRRGQEARLRCSPMKGHSHVYWYRQLPEEGLKFMVYLQKENIIDESGMPKERFSAEFPKEGPSILRIQQVVRGDSAAYFCASSPPRTGTETYNEQFFGPGTRLTVL.

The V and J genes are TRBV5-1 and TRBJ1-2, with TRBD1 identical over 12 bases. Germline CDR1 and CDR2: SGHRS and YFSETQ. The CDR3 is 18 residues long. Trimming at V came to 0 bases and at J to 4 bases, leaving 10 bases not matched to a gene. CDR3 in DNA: TGCGCCAGCAGCTTGGCCGGGACAGGGGGCGGTCTGAGCTATGGCTACACCTTC. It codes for CASSLAGTGGGLSYGYTF.

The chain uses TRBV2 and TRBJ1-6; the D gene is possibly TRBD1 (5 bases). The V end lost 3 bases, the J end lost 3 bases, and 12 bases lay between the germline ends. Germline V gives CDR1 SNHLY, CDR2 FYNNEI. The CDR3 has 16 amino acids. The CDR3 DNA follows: TGTGCCAGCAGTGACTCGGGGGTGGACTATAATTCACCCCTCCACTTT. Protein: CASSDSGVDYNSPLHF.